The 27 T cell receptor beta chains given below trace back to one sample, sequenced in a study of cytomegalovirus exposure and HLA in healthy donors. Primers: 60 Vbeta forward and 13 Jbeta reverse. Method: immunoSEQ multiplex PCR; TCRdb's copy keeps in-frame clones and lacks some. In the table there are roughly 260,000 clones, roughly 86% of which are singletons. Sequenced material: PBMCs. All receptors derive from a middle-aged woman in good health and CMV-seropositive.

The rearrangement joins TRBV27 to TRBJ2-7; 11 bases align to TRBD1. V trimming: 4 bases; J trimming: 3 bases; junction bases outside the gene matches: 5. CDR1 is MNHEY and CDR2 is SMNVEV in the germline V gene (reference sequence). The CDR3 runs 15 residues. CDR3 residues: CASSSSGTGGYEQYF. CDR3 DNA sequence: TGTGCCAGCAGTTCCTCCGGGACAGGGGGCTACGAGCAGTACTTC.

The V gene is TRBV11-2, the J gene TRBJ2-2, with 10 bases lining up with TRBD2. This CDR3 has 15 residues. Germline loops: CDR1 SGHAT, CDR2 FQNNGV. V dropped 1 base and J dropped 8; count of bases not matched to a gene: 4. The CDR3 loop is CASSLVTSGLGELFF. CDR3 sequence (DNA): TGTGCCAGCAGCTTAGTGACTAGCGGGCTGGGGGAGCTGTTTTTT.

This clone was observed a single time. V gene TRBV11-3 combines with J gene TRBJ2-7; 8 bases are a match to TRBD1. The germline CDR1 and CDR2 sequences are SGHNT and YENEEA. This CDR3 region has 17 residues. The V segment lost 5 bases and the J segment 2 bases; nucleotides outside the gene matches: 14. CDR3 in amino acids: CASSPYFRTGRTYEQYF. In DNA, the CDR3 is TGTGCCAGCAGCCCCTATTTTCGGACAGGGAGAACCTACGAGCAGTACTTC. The full variable domain, its missing parts supplied by reference TRBV11-3 and TRBJ2-7, is EAGVVQSPRYKIIEKKQPVAFWCNPISGHNTLYWYLQNLGQGPELLIRYENEEAVDDSQLPKDRFSAERLKGVDSTLKIQPAELGDSAVYLCASSPYFRTGRTYEQYFGPGTRLTVT.

This chain joins TRBV29-1 and TRBJ2-3; no clear D. With 4 bases removed from V and 6 bases from J, the gap between germline ends came to 14 bases. CDR1 and CDR2 from the germline V gene are SQVTM and ANQGSEA. This CDR3 has 13 amino acids. The chain's CDR3 is CSVVGRIADTQYF. Here the CDR3 DNA reads TGCAGCGTTGTGGGCAGAATCGCGGATACGCAGTATTTT.

This clone showed up just once. The chain carries TRBV29-1 and TRBJ1-4, with 8 bases matching TRBD1. In germline, CDR1 is SQVTM, CDR2 ANQGSEA. V shed 7 bases, J shed 2 bases, and the junction held 6 bases outside the gene matches. The CDR3 sequence is 14 residues long. The CDR3, as DNA: TGCAGCGCCACAGGGGGTATTACTAATGAAAAACTGTTTTTT. Protein product: CSATGGITNEKLFF. Complete variable domain (other parts from reference TRBV29-1 and TRBJ1-4): SAVISQKPSRDICQRGTSLTIQCQVDSQVTMMFWYRQQPGQSLTLIATANQGSEATYESGFVIDKFPISRPNLTFSTLTVSNMSPEDSSIYLCSATGGITNEKLFFGSGTQLSVL.

The genes are TRBV6-1 and TRBJ2-5; D perhaps matches TRBD1 (6 bases). Per germline, CDR1 MNHNS and CDR2 SASEGT. The CDR3 covers 16 residues. With 2 bases removed from V and 7 bases from J, the gap between germline ends came to 20 bases. The CDR3: CASSELKTGDRGTQYF. The CDR3 region has the DNA TGTGCCAGCAGTGAATTAAAGACAGGCGACCGGGGGACCCAGTACTTC.

The chain couples TRBV7-2 to TRBJ2-1; the match to TRBD2 covers 9 bases. CDR3 length: 19 amino acids. Germline assignment: CDR1 SGHTA and CDR2 FQGNSA. V shed 3 bases, J shed 4 bases, and the junction held 16 bases outside the gene matches. CDR3 sequence: CASSFSGSSGTTLYNEQFF. In nucleotides, the CDR3 is TGTGCCAGCAGCTTTAGCGGGAGCTCTGGGACTACGTTATACAATGAGCAGTTCTTC.

J is TRBJ2-2 and V is TRBV6-5; tentatively, D is TRBD1 (5 bases). The V gene's germline CDR1 is MNHEY and CDR2 SVGAGI. The CDR3 loop spans 15 amino acids. V gave up 5 bases and J gave up 8 bases, with 18 bases separating them. CDR3: CASSNTRMGRGELFF. In nucleotides, the CDR3 is TGTGCCAGCAGTAACACCCGAATGGGGCGGGGGGAGCTGTTTTTT.

The gene calls are TRBV10-3 and TRBJ1-1; D is unresolved. From germline, CDR1 is ENHRY and CDR2 SYGVKD. The CDR3 is made up of 14 amino acids. Trimming cost V 0 bases and J 2 bases, with 7 bases left between them. The DNA for the CDR3 is TGTGCCATCAGTGAGTCGGGCAGTAACACTGAAGCTTTCTTT. Encoded protein: CAISESGSNTEAFF.

The chain combines TRBV14 with TRBJ2-1; D is possibly TRBD2 (7 bases). There are 17 residues in the CDR3. V lost 0 bases to trimming and J lost 3 bases, with 15 bases between them. The germline V gene encodes CDR1 SGHDN and CDR2 FVKESK. The CDR3 DNA reads TGTGCCAGCAGCCAAGATAGGGGGGGTCCCCTCTACAATGAGCAGTTCTTC. As protein: CASSQDRGGPLYNEQFF.

The chain combines TRBV29-1 with TRBJ1-2, with 10 positions matching TRBD1. This CDR3 region has 15 residues. V lost 4 bases and J lost 4; bases outside the gene matches: 9. CDR1 is SQVTM and CDR2 is ANQGSEA in the germline V gene. The CDR3 DNA sequence: TGCAGCGTTGTTGCGGGACAGGGGCCGTTCTATGGCTACACCTTC. Amino acid sequence: CSVVAGQGPFYGYTF. The variable domain in full, with the rest retrieved from reference TRBV29-1 and TRBJ1-2, is SAVISQKPSRDICQRGTSLTIQCQVDSQVTMMFWYRQQPGQSLTLIATANQGSEATYESGFVIDKFPISRPNLTFSTLTVSNMSPEDSSIYLCSVVAGQGPFYGYTFGSGTRLTVV.

This clone was picked up many times. The V call is TRBV2, the J call TRBJ2-1; D possibly corresponds to TRBD2 (6 bases). Germline CDR1 reads SNHLY; CDR2 reads FYNNEI. This CDR3 contains 12 residues. V was trimmed by 4 bases and J by 9 bases, leaving 10 bases between them. CDR3: CASSGGKGEQFF. DNA for the CDR3: TGTGCCAGCAGTGGCGGGAAGGGTGAGCAGTTCTTC.

About this clone itself: One end of the junction varies from germline; a read error may be responsible. The chain couples TRBV7-7 to TRBJ2-5; D might be TRBD1 (6 bases). Germline loops: CDR1 SSHAT, CDR2 FNYEAQ (reference sequence). The CDR3 contains 15 residues. The CDR3 reads CASSSRTELEVTQYF. CDR3 nucleotides: TGTGCTAGCAGCTCCAGGACAGAGCTTGAAGTGACCCAGTACTTC.

The J gene is TRBJ1-6, the V gene TRBV7-3; 7 bases match TRBD1. Germline CDR1 SGHTA, CDR2 FQGTGA. CDR3 length: 15 amino acids. The junction had 14 bases not matched to a gene; V was cut back by 8 bases and J by 10 bases. CDR3 protein: CASAREGGVGSPLHF. As DNA, the CDR3 is TGTGCCAGCGCCAGGGAAGGGGGCGTAGGATCACCCCTCCACTTT. Full variable domain (outside the CDR3, taken from reference TRBV7-3 and TRBJ1-6): GAGVSQTPSNKVTEKGKYVELRCDPISGHTALYWYRQSLGQGPEFLIYFQGTGAADDSGLPNDRFFAVRPEGSVSTLKIQRTERGDSAVYLCASAREGGVGSPLHFGNGTRLTVT.

The CDR3 loop is CSVQGLSTEAFF. The CDR3 DNA is TGCAGCGTCCAGGGGTTGAGCACTGAAGCTTTCTTT. V and J are TRBV29-1 and TRBJ1-1; maybe TRBD1 (6 bases). Trimming left V 6 bases short and J 4 bases short, with 12 bases between. The germline V gene encodes CDR1 SQVTM and CDR2 ANQGSEA. This CDR3 is built from 12 residues.

The chain couples TRBV11-2 to TRBJ2-5; maybe TRBD2 (5 bases). V dropped 5 bases and J dropped 1 base, with 11 bases sitting between them. This CDR3 is 14 amino acids long. The germline V gene encodes CDR1 SGHAT and CDR2 FQNNGV. Here the CDR3 reads CASSLLVTQETQYF. CDR3 coding DNA: TGTGCCAGCAGCCTACTAGTTACCCAAGAGACCCAGTACTTC. Full variable domain (missing parts from reference TRBV11-2 and TRBJ2-5): EAGVAQSPRYKIIEKRQSVAFWCNPISGHATLYWYQQILGQGPKLLIQFQNNGVVDDSQLPKDRFSAERLKGVDSTLKIQPAKLEDSAVYLCASSLLVTQETQYFGPGTRLLVL.

A few counts support this clone. This chain uses TRBV7-3 with TRBJ2-6, with a tentative D call TRBD1 (6 bases). The CDR3 is made up of 17 amino acids. Looked up from germline, CDR1 is SGHTA and CDR2 is FQGTGA. Between the trimmed V and J ends, which lost 2 bases and 0 bases, there was a span of 11 bases. DNA for the CDR3: TGTGCCAGCAGCTTACGGGTCAGGGGCTCTGGGGCCAACGTCCTGACTTTC. Residues: CASSLRVRGSGANVLTF.

The gene calls are TRBV6-5 and TRBJ1-5; 8 bases agree with TRBD1. The length of the CDR3 is 14 residues. The ends lost 6 bases at V and 6 bases at J; junction bases unmatched: 7. Germline V gene data show CDR1 as MNHEY and CDR2 as SVGAGI. The CDR3 nucleotides read TGTGCCAGCAGCTTGGACAGGGCGGTTCAGCCCCAGCATTTT. Its protein product is CASSLDRAVQPQHF.

This clone was seen once. The V call is TRBV19, the J call TRBJ1-2; TRBD1 matches at 8 bases. Per the germline V gene, CDR1 is LNHDA and CDR2 is SQIVND (reference sequence). The CDR3 covers 13 residues. V was clipped by 5 bases and J by 5 bases; unmatched bases: 4. Here the CDR3 DNA reads TGTGCCAGTAGTCCGACAGGGGATTATGGCTACACCTTC. This codes for CASSPTGDYGYTF.

V usage is TRBV7-9 and J usage is TRBJ2-7, with 10 bases aligning to TRBD2. The CDR3 has 17 residues. Germline CDR1 is SEHNR and CDR2 is FQNEAQ (reference sequence). V dropped 1 base and J dropped 2; count of bases not matched to a gene: 8. The CDR3 loop is CASSLVGSGRHTYEQYF. As DNA, the CDR3 is TGTGCCAGCAGCTTAGTGGGTAGCGGGAGGCACACCTACGAGCAGTACTTC.

This chain uses TRBV27 with TRBJ2-1; TRBD2 agrees at 9 bases. CDR1 and CDR2 (germline): MNHEY, SMNVEV (reference sequence). With 5 bases clipped from V and 8 bases from J, the junction kept 13 bases outside the gene matches. The CDR3 sequence is 16 residues long. The CDR3 sequence: CASSPLGGGAPHEQFF. The CDR3, as DNA: TGTGCCAGCAGTCCTCTCGGCGGGGGGGCCCCTCATGAGCAGTTCTTC.

This rearrangement joins TRBV5-1 to TRBJ2-7; 8 bases are shared with TRBD1. This CDR3 is built from 14 residues. Germline lookup yields CDR1 SGHRS and CDR2 YFSETQ. The V and J ends lost 4 bases and 3 bases, in that order; junction bases with no gene match: 6. The CDR3 DNA reads TGCGCCAGCAGCGGGACAGGCGTAGGCTACGAGCAGTACTTC. As protein: CASSGTGVGYEQYF.

The chain links TRBV2 to TRBJ2-5; a weak D match, TRBD1 (6 bases). The DNA end favors TRBJ2-7, so the J call may be wrong. The CDR3 totals 13 residues. Germline CDR1 SNHLY, CDR2 FYNNEI. CDR3 sequence: CASSEQGPYEQYF. Written as DNA, the CDR3 is TGTGCCAGCAGCGAACAGGGTCCATACGAGCAGTACTTC.

The J gene is TRBJ2-7, the V gene TRBV7-2, with D maybe TRBD1 (5 bases). Germline lookup yields CDR1 SGHTA and CDR2 FQGNSA. The CDR3 sequence is 13 residues long. V lost 2 bases and J lost 6, with 11 bases in between. CDR3 amino acids: CASSLTGHGEQYF. CDR3 in DNA: TGTGCCAGCAGCTTAACAGGACACGGCGAGCAGTACTTC.

The V call is TRBV27, the J call TRBJ2-1; D might be TRBD1 (6 bases). Germline V lookup: CDR1 MNHEY, CDR2 SMNVEV (reference sequence). The germline V and J ends were trimmed by 5 bases and 5 bases, with 13 bases remaining between them. CDR3 length equals 14 residues. CDR3 coding DNA: TGTGCCAGCAGTCTTTGGACAGAGAACAATGAGCAGTTCTTC. Translating gives CASSLWTENNEQFF.

This chain connects TRBV7-2 to TRBJ1-1; a weak D match, TRBD1 (6 bases). CDR3 size: 14 residues. Germline values: CDR1 SGHTA, CDR2 FQGNSA. The germline V and J ends were trimmed by 1 base and 1 base, with 7 bases remaining between them. CDR3 loop: CASSLEDRNTEAFF. The CDR3 DNA reads as TGTGCCAGCAGCTTAGAGGACAGGAACACTGAAGCTTTCTTT.

The chain is built from TRBV6-6 and TRBJ2-6; D gene ambiguous. V was cut by 3 bases and J by 0 bases, with 6 bases left in between. Per germline, CDR1 MNHNY and CDR2 SVGAGI (reference sequence). CDR3 length: 15 amino acids. The CDR3 loop is CASSYAGSGANVLTF. CDR3 coding DNA: TGTGCCAGCAGTTATGCAGGCTCTGGGGCCAACGTCCTGACTTTC.